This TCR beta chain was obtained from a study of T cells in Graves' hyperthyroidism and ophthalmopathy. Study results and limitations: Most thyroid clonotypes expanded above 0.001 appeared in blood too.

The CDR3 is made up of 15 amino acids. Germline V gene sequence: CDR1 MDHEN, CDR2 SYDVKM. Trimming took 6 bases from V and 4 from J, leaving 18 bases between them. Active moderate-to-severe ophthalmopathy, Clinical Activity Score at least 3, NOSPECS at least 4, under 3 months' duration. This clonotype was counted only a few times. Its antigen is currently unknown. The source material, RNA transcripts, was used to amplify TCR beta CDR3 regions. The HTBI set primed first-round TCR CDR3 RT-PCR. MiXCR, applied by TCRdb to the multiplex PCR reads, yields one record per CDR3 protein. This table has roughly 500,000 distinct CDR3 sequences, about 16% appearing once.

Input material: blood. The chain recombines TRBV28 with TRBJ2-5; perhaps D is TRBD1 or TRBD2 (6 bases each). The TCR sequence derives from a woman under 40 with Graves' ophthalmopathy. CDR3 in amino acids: CASSPSGAYRETQYF. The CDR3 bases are TGTGCCAGCAGCCCTTCGGGGGCCTACCGAGAGACCCAGTACTTC. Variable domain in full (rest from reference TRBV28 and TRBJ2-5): DVKVTQSSRYLVKRTGEKVFLECVQDMDHENMFWYRQDPGLGLRLIYFSYDVKMKEKGDIPEGYSVSREKKERFSLILESASTNQTSMYLCASSPSGAYRETQYFGPGTRLLVL.